This TCR beta chain was observed in a study of shared clonotypes between healthy human individuals (dated by TCRdb to the early 2020s). For the study in its entirety: The cohort included three men and a couple of women between 18 and 49 years of age. Different laboratories and diverse techniques were used to prepare libraries and sequence TCR repertoires, to increase sequencing depth and limit assay-specific biases. To estimate repertoire size and how much clonotypes are shared between individuals, the study performed deep sequencing of blood TCR repertoires from a few healthy adults. For each donor, CD4 naive and CD4 memory were each given three plates, CD8 naive was given two plates, and CD8 memory was given one plate. Leukapheresis yielded between about 0.85 and 10 billion PBMCs per donor.

Overall results and qualifications from the work: When a handful of donors were compared, the shared fraction of clonotypes was roughly 5% for naive CD4, 3.5% for naive CD8, 2% to 2.5% for memory CD4, and 0.4% for memory CD8. Clonotypes shared by all four sorted-subset donors showed higher generation probabilities than non-shared clonotypes. Pairwise subsampling led to the expectation that sequencing depth would affect the degree of clonotype sharing among donors. Even with the large sequencing depth, rarefaction of the sorted-subset datasets indicated that sequencing was incomplete. The genetic and exposure-history diversity represented was limited by the small number of donors. Sampling was restricted to blood, and TCR repertoires in tissue are likely to differ from TCR repertoires in blood. Larger estimated clonotype richness was generally found for naive subsets than for memory subsets.

Donors were healthy HIV-negative adults with no recently reported acute infections or vaccinations. Every donor was a Caucasian adult living in Nashville, Tennessee, USA. CD4+ T cells were enriched by magnetic negative selection; naive cells were then positively selected on CD45RA, and the negative fraction formed the memory subset. Blood was collected by leukapheresis, and PBMCs were isolated by Ficoll-Histopaque density gradient centrifugation and then cryopreserved in liquid nitrogen vapor phase. Analytical flow cytometry was used to check the purity and quantity of each magnetically sorted T cell population. Genomic DNA was isolated from each sorted fraction and quantified by UV absorbance on a Nanodrop 2000c. CDR1 and CDR2, looked up from the germline V gene (reference sequence), are GTSNPN and SVGIG. The CDR3, from cysteine to phenylalanine, totals 14 residues. The retained sequence is limited to the CDR3, 42 bases, with the frame set at the first base. V was cut back by 0 bases and J by 11 bases, leaving a gap of 16 bases between them.

A remark on this clone: This clone's antigen is unknown. No base qualities exist here, and no much larger clone lies one base off it.

Using the deep immunoSEQ assay, multiplex PCR amplified TCR CDR3 regions from genomic DNA. Extracted genomic DNA from each cell subset was spread evenly across all wells of several immunoSEQ 96-well plates, with each plate serving as a replicate. For sorted subsets, roughly 200 ng genomic DNA, equal to tens of thousands of T cell genomes, was loaded into each replicate PCR. The purified libraries were quantified using a Qubit 3.0 fluorometer, sized with a Bioanalyzer 2100, and then quantified again using the KAPA Library Quantification kit. A separate single-read 150-cycle Illumina NextSeq 550 flow cell was used to sequence each immunoSEQ 96-well plate. The authors' pipeline ran thus. The immunoSEQ output contained only junctional sequences without quality scores, so filtering could not match that applied to full-length reads. Sequences were annotated with PyIR, a Python wrapper for IgBLAST v1.9, using IMGT germline references to assign V/J genes and CDR3. Reads were removed for weak V/J assignments (E-value above 1e-6), missing CDR3, stop codons, out-of-frame junctions, or ambiguous translated residues. V3J clonotypes were defined as sequences sharing an identical inferred V gene, J gene, and CDR3 amino acid sequence. To compute the percentage overlap between repertoires, the number of shared unique clonotypes was divided by the size of the smaller repertoire. Three approaches were used to assess repertoire richness: RTK rarefaction, the Chao1 estimator, and Recon v2.1 estimates of unobserved clonotypes. Generation probabilities for all TCRbeta clonotypes obtained by the gDNA method from a handful of donors were computed using OLGA. TCRdb retrieved this table from immuneACCESS and kept in-frame rearrangements only. Not all clones are present; in checked studies, unresolved V genes account for under half, and no reason is known for the remainder. That table furnishes V, J and clone size, whereas the DNA furnished D and trimming. This sample is represented by 2 million to 2.5 million clones; just over 90% of them were singletons. The biggest ten clones account for 0.35% to 0.5% of the sample.

Input material: naive CD4+ T cells from PBMCs. The cell subset or site tag for this specimen amounts to: CD45RA+ positively selected. The source of this sequence is a man younger than 35 in good health. Some clones in this sample may be carry-over from other donors' samples. This chain is built from TRBV30 and TRBJ1-4; a weak D assignment points to TRBD1 (5 bases agree). The CDR3 sequence is CAWSVRGQGLKLFF. In nucleotide form, the sequence is TGTGCCTGGAGTGTACGGGGTCAGGGACTCAAACTGTTTTTT.